The clone carrying this TCR beta chain was observed a single time. This sample was included in a study of T cell responses to AZD1222 COVID-19 vaccine. Clones were read by immunoSEQ multiplex PCR, and TCRdb kept only the in-frame ones, dropping some. Of about 150,000 clones in the sample, about 85% are singletons; the top ten hold less than 3.5%. This clonotype was sampled from an adult in good health. This material consisted of peripheral blood, taken on day 0 of AZD1222 vaccination.

The CDR3 DNA reads TGTGCCAGCAGCTTATCGCCCATTTACGAGCAGTACTTC. Residues: CASSLSPIYEQYF. The chain has TRBV11-3 and TRBJ2-7; D gene uncertain. CDR1 is SGHNT and CDR2 is YENEEA in the germline V gene. V dropped 2 bases and J dropped 4 bases, with 9 bases sitting between them. The CDR3 length is 13 residues.